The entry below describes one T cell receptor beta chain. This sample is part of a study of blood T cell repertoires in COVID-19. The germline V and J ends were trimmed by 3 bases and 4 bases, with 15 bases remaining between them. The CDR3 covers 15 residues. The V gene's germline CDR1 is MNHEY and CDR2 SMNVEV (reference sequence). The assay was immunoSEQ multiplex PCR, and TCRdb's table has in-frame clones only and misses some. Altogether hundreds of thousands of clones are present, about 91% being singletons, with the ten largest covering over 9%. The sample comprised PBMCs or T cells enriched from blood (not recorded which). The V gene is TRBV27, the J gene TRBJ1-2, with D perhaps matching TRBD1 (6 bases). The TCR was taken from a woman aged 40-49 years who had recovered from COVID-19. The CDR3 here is CASSFNGGARYGYTF. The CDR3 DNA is TGTGCCAGCAGTTTCAATGGGGGGGCTCGCTATGGCTACACCTTC.